These 5 T cell receptor beta chains originate from one sample sequenced in a study of blood T cells in healthy people across ages. Primers used in a second PCR of roughly 7 to 11 cycles were a sample-barcoded 5' primer and a J-beta primer mix. TCRdb independently ran MiXCR on the 5' RACE reads; one entry per CDR3 protein. The sample lists hundreds of thousands of distinct CDR3 sequences; more than 50% were seen once. Sequencing was carried out using blood. The receptors shown here come from a man aged 35-49 years in good health.

V is TRBV14 and J is TRBJ2-5, with TRBD2 matching 7 bases. CDR3 size: 14 residues. In germline, CDR1 is SGHDN, CDR2 FVKESK. V lost 4 bases and J lost 3; bases outside the gene matches: 5. The CDR3 region has the DNA TGTGCCAGCAGCCCTGTGGCGGGGGAAGAGACCCAGTACTTC. This gives the protein CASSPVAGEETQYF.

This chain links TRBV20-1 with TRBJ2-5; 13 bases are a match to TRBD2. Trimming at V came to 3 bases and at J to 7 bases, leaving 11 bases not matched to a gene. The CDR3 is 16 amino acids. Germline V gene lookup returns CDR1 DFQATT and CDR2 SNEGSKA (reference sequence). The CDR3 region has the DNA TGCAGTGCTAGCCAACTAGCGGGGGGGGGCGTCGGGACCCAGTACTTC. Its protein is CSASQLAGGGVGTQYF.

The chain links TRBV7-2 to TRBJ2-7; TRBD1 matches at 7 bases. The J segment lost 3 bases and the V segment lost 6 bases, leaving 8 bases of the junction unmatched. The CDR3 covers 14 residues. From germline, CDR1 is SGHTA and CDR2 FQGNSA. DNA for the CDR3: TGTGCCAGCAGTAGACAGGGCCCGCGCTACGAGCAGTACTTC. This encodes CASSRQGPRYEQYF. Using reference TRBV7-2 and TRBJ2-7 for the parts outside the CDR3, the full variable domain is GAGVSQSPSNKVTEKGKDVELRCDPISGHTALYWYRQSLGQGLEFLIYFQGNSAPDKSGLPSDRFSAERTGGSVSTLTIQRTQQEDSAVYLCASSRQGPRYEQYFGPGTRLTVT.

V usage is TRBV4-1 and J usage is TRBJ1-5; D ambiguous. The CDR3 length is 15 residues. In germline, CDR1 is MGHRA, CDR2 YSYEKL. Trimming stripped 2 bases from V and 4 bases from J, with 12 bases between. The chain's CDR3 is CASSQFPLVNQPQHF. DNA for the CDR3: TGCGCCAGCAGCCAATTCCCCTTGGTTAATCAGCCCCAGCATTTT.

This clonotype has just a few counts. V gene TRBV6-2 or TRBV6-3 combines with J gene TRBJ1-2; tentatively, D is TRBD1 (6 bases). The V gene's germline CDR1 is MNHEY and CDR2 SVGEGT. The V and J ends lost 7 bases and 2 bases respectively, with 11 bases between them. The CDR3 length is 13 residues. In DNA form, the CDR3 reads TGTGCCAGCAAGCAGGGGCAGAACTATGGCTACACCTTC. It specifies CASKQGQNYGYTF.